This record looks at one T cell receptor (beta chain) sequence and its context. The clone's antigen remains unknown. No base-level quality is on record; no much larger clone is a single base apart. V drops 8 bases and J drops 1 base, leaving 11 bases in between. CDR1 and CDR2 (LNHDA, SQIVND) derive from the germline V gene (reference sequence). From cysteine to phenylalanine, the CDR3 is 13 amino acids long. Only the CDR3 region is kept as DNA, spanning 39 bases read in frame from base 1. Receptor amplification or capture employed the immunoSEQ multiplex PCR assay. The clones in this table, taken by TCRdb from immuneACCESS, are in-frame only. Not every clone is retained; where verified, under half of the shortfall comes from an unresolved V gene, and the cause of the rest is unknown. This sample holds roughly 9,000 clones; roughly 70% were observed only once. About a tenth of the sample is in the top ten clones.

Repertoires were sampled repeatedly over the course of chemoradiotherapy, so clonal expansion could be followed in the tumor microenvironment. The sample belongs to a study of chemoradiotherapy in HPV16-positive cancers (dated by TCRdb to between 2020 and 2023). About the full investigation: Using functional T-cell assays on cells from a couple of HPV16-positive patients, the researchers defined candidate HPV-specific T-cell clones and common TCR motifs. The study asked whether T-cell immunity against the HPV oncoproteins E6 and E7 changes during chemoradiotherapy and whether it affects survival. The candidate HPV-specific TCRs and motifs were then tracked in TCR repertoires from around 93 patients with HPV-related cancers.

Study-wide conclusions, independent of this receptor: The functional definition of HPV-specific T cells was derived from only a couple of HPV16-positive patients, and the survival association was reported for HPV16-positive patients. Improved recurrence-free survival in HPV16-positive patients was associated with expansion of HPV-responsive T cells during chemoradiotherapy. Expansion of candidate HPV-specific clones and E7-related TCR motifs was observed in the tumor microenvironment during treatment, whereas no such expansion was observed for non-HPV-specific T cells.

This receptor was taken from a human donor with HPV-associated anogenital cancer. The chain joins TRBV19 to TRBJ1-1, and TRBD1 may be the D gene, going by 6 matching bases. This sample was gathered from a patient who underwent chemoradiotherapy. This receptor carries the CDR3 CASQAGANTEAFF. DNA sequence: TGTGCCAGTCAGGCAGGGGCGAACACTGAAGCTTTCTTT. The full variable domain, with segments outside the CDR3 supplied by the reference TRBV19 and TRBJ1-1 proteins, appears as DGGITQSPKYLFRKEGQNVTLSCEQNLNHDAMYWYRQDPGQGLRLIYYSQIVNDFQKGDIAEGYSVSREKKESFPLTVTSAQKNPTAFYLCASQAGANTEAFFGQGTRLTVV.